The 30 T cell receptor beta chains listed next were all sequenced from one sample in a study of blood T cell repertoires in COVID-19. Clones were sequenced by immunoSEQ multiplex PCR, and TCRdb holds only the in-frame ones, with some missing. The sample lists hundreds of thousands of clones; 70% to 90% were seen once. Sequences were obtained from peripheral blood. The source of these receptors is a human donor in a cohort sampled during active COVID-19.

The CDR3 loop is CASSEGGDPYNEQFF. For the CDR3, the DNA is TGTGCCAGCAGCGAAGGCGGGGATCCCTACAATGAGCAGTTCTTC. The V call is TRBV9, the J call TRBJ2-1; D is possibly TRBD2 (6 bases). The V and J ends lost 3 bases and 2 bases respectively, with 12 bases between them. The germline CDR1 and CDR2 sequences are SGDLS and YYNGEE. The CDR3 runs to 15 residues.

The chain uses TRBV11-2 and TRBJ1-3; 7 positions agree with TRBD1. The V gene's germline CDR1 is SGHAT and CDR2 FQNNGV. CDR3 length: 15 amino acids. With 5 bases clipped from V and 0 bases from J, the junction kept 4 bases outside the gene matches. CDR3 nucleotides: TGTGCCAGCAGCCTACAGGGGACCTCTGGAAACACCATATATTTT. Translation gives CASSLQGTSGNTIYF.

The genes are TRBV4-3 and TRBJ1-4; tentative D call: TRBD1 (5 bases). V was pared by 6 bases and J by 6 bases, with 23 bases between. Germline V lookup: CDR1 LGHNA, CDR2 YSLEER. CDR3 size: 17 residues. In DNA, the CDR3 is TGCGCCAGCAGTTTTTATGGGGGGGGAGGGAGGTATGAAAAACTGTTTTTT. Its protein is CASSFYGGGGRYEKLFF.

This chain joins TRBV6-5 and TRBJ1-2; TRBD1 might be the D (5 bases). The CDR3 spans 13 residues. Germline loops: CDR1 MNHEY, CDR2 SVGAGI. Trimming pared 0 bases from V and 6 bases from J, leaving 8 bases between. The CDR3 DNA reads TGTGCCAGCAGTTACTCTGCAGGGAATGGCTACACCTTC. Translating it yields CASSYSAGNGYTF.

In this sample, this clone turned up a few times. The rearrangement joins TRBV5-5 to TRBJ2-5; D remains unclear. The V gene's germline CDR1 is SGHKS and CDR2 YYEKEE (reference sequence). The CDR3 is 13 residues long. V dropped 7 bases and J dropped 1 base, with 11 bases sitting between them. CDR3 coding DNA: TGTGCCAGCGGCTATGTCCTCCAAGAGACCCAGTACTTC. This encodes CASGYVLQETQYF.

The chain uses TRBV19 and TRBJ2-7; 7 nucleotides match TRBD2. The V and J ends lost 0 bases and 7 bases, in that order; junction bases with no gene match: 6. The CDR3 runs to 14 residues. Germline V gives CDR1 LNHDA, CDR2 SQIVND (reference sequence). Here the CDR3 reads CASSIDGGTMEQYF. In DNA, the CDR3 is TGTGCCAGTAGTATAGATGGTGGGACTATGGAGCAGTACTTC.

The chain couples TRBV11-2 to TRBJ2-7, with 8 bases identical to TRBD2. The length of the CDR3 is 15 residues. Germline values: CDR1 SGHAT, CDR2 FQNNGV. Trimming took 1 base from V and 4 from J; bases not matched to a gene: 6. CDR3 in amino acids: CASSLGGTRTYEQYF. CDR3 DNA: TGTGCCAGCAGCTTAGGGGGGACTAGGACTTACGAGCAGTACTTC.

V is TRBV27 and J is TRBJ1-3; unclear D gene. V dropped 6 bases and J dropped 0 bases, with 15 bases sitting between them. Germline CDR1 and CDR2: MNHEY and SMNVEV (reference sequence). This CDR3 spans 16 amino acids. CDR3 residues: CASRSEPRVSGNTIYF. Written as DNA, the CDR3 is TGTGCCAGCAGGTCCGAGCCCCGAGTCTCTGGAAACACCATATATTTT.

This clone was counted a single time. The chain carries TRBV11-2 and TRBJ1-2; the match to TRBD1 covers 7 bases. The V gene end was trimmed by 2 bases and the J gene end by 2 bases; junction bases not matched to a gene: 8. This CDR3 has 16 residues. Per germline, CDR1 SGHAT and CDR2 FQNNGV. CDR3 coding DNA: TGTGCCAGCAGCTTAAATTCTGGACAGGAGAACTATGGCTACACCTTC. It yields the protein CASSLNSGQENYGYTF.

The V gene is TRBV5-1, the J gene TRBJ2-3; 8 nucleotides agree with TRBD1. The germline V gene encodes CDR1 SGHRS and CDR2 YFSETQ. The CDR3 consists of 15 residues. The trim removed 7 bases at V and 4 bases at J, leaving 11 bases unmatched. CDR3 loop: CASSRGQGFPDTQYF. In DNA, the CDR3 is TGCGCCAGCTCACGTGGACAGGGATTTCCAGATACGCAGTATTTT. The whole variable domain, remainder taken from reference TRBV5-1 and TRBJ2-3, is KAGVTQTPRYLIKTRGQQVTLSCSPISGHRSVSWYQQTPGQGLQFLFEYFSETQRNKGNFPGRFSGRQFSNSRSEMNVSTLELGDSALYLCASSRGQGFPDTQYFGPGTRLTVL.

The chain uses TRBV7-9 and TRBJ1-4; D is perhaps TRBD1 (5 bases). This CDR3 is 13 amino acids long. The ends were cut back, 4 bases at V and 8 bases at J, with 11 bases in the middle. In germline, CDR1 is SEHNR, CDR2 FQNEAQ (reference sequence). DNA for the CDR3: TGTGCCAGCAGCTCCCTGGGGGGAGAAAAACTGTTTTTT. Its translation: CASSSLGGEKLFF.

The chain is built from TRBV5-1 and TRBJ1-4; no clear D. V gave up 0 bases and J gave up 0 bases, with 6 bases separating them. Germline CDR1 and CDR2: SGHRS and YFSETQ. This CDR3 contains 15 residues. CDR3 DNA: TGCGCCAGCAGCTTGGGCGGTTCAACTAATGAAAAACTGTTTTTT. Amino acids: CASSLGGSTNEKLFF.

The CDR3 nucleotides read TGTGCCAGCAGCGGAGGGGTCTACACTGAAGCTTTCTTT. Amino acids: CASSGGVYTEAFF. The gene calls are TRBV5-8 and TRBJ1-1; D may be TRBD1 (5 bases). Between the trimmed V and J ends, which lost 4 bases and 3 bases, there was a span of 10 bases. Germline loops: CDR1 SGHTS, CDR2 YDEGEE. This CDR3 has 13 amino acids.

This clone was seen once. The chain has TRBV15 and TRBJ2-7, with a weak D call TRBD1 (6 bases). The V gene lost 2 bases and the J gene lost 10 bases, with 21 bases spanning the gap. CDR3 length: 15 amino acids. CDR1 LNHNV and CDR2 YYDKDF come from the germline V gene (reference sequence). CDR3 nucleotides: TGTGCCACCAGCAGACGGACTGCATTAAGGACAGTCCAGTACTTC. As protein: CATSRRTALRTVQYF.

This clone was recorded once. This chain links TRBV5-1 with TRBJ2-2; D gene ambiguous. The CDR3 contains 14 residues. Germline-derived CDR1 and CDR2 are SGHRS and YFSETQ. Trimming left V 3 bases short and J 5 bases short, with 11 bases between. The CDR3 spells CASSSLPGTGELFF. DNA for the CDR3: TGCGCCAGCAGCTCGCTTCCCGGGACCGGGGAGCTGTTTTTT.

The V and J genes are TRBV28 and TRBJ1-1, with 8 bases aligning to TRBD1. Trimming removed 6 bases from V and 5 bases from J; junction bases left unmatched: 8. Germline V gene data show CDR1 as MDHEN and CDR2 as SYDVKM. The CDR3 is 14 amino acids. The CDR3 DNA reads as TGTGCCAGCAGCGGAAGTGACAGGGGAACTGAAGCTTTCTTT. This codes for CASSGSDRGTEAFF.

The chain joins TRBV6-5 to TRBJ1-5; D perhaps matches TRBD1 (5 bases). Trimming took off 2 bases at V and 5 bases at J, with 10 bases between the two ends. This CDR3 is 14 amino acids long. Germline lookup yields CDR1 MNHEY and CDR2 SVGAGI. The CDR3 protein is CASSYIGADQPQHF. The CDR3 DNA is TGTGCCAGCAGTTACATAGGGGCCGATCAGCCCCAGCATTTT.

The chain is built from TRBV30 and TRBJ2-7; D is uncertain. The length of the CDR3 is 12 residues. The V and J ends lost 4 bases and 3 bases respectively, with 10 bases between them. The germline V gene encodes CDR1 GTSNPN and CDR2 SVGIG (reference sequence). This CDR3 is CAWKEDLYEQYF. The CDR3 DNA follows: TGTGCCTGGAAAGAGGATCTCTACGAGCAGTACTTC.

There are a few counts of this clone. The rearrangement uses TRBV4-3 and TRBJ2-7, with a weak D call TRBD1 (5 bases). Germline CDR1 LGHNA, CDR2 YSLEER. CDR3 size: 14 residues. The V gene lost 2 bases and the J gene lost 2 bases, with 10 bases spanning the gap. As DNA, the CDR3 is TGCGCCAGCAGCCAAACCGACAGAACCTACGAGCAGTACTTC. This sequence encodes CASSQTDRTYEQYF.

The V call is TRBV5-8, the J call TRBJ1-2; 9 nucleotides match TRBD1. The CDR3 sequence is 15 residues long. Germline V lookup: CDR1 SGHTS, CDR2 YDEGEE. The J segment lost 2 bases and the V segment lost 3 bases, leaving 5 bases of the junction unmatched. This CDR3 reads CASSWGTGTNYGYTF. The CDR3 region has the DNA TGTGCCAGCAGCTGGGGGACAGGGACCAACTATGGCTACACCTTC.

Only a few counts were recorded for this clone. Other DNA sequences from this sample encode an identical CDR3 as well. The chain joins TRBV7-2 to TRBJ2-1; the match to TRBD2 covers 9 bases. The CDR3 runs 15 residues. Per germline, CDR1 SGHTA and CDR2 FQGNSA. V trimming: 5 bases; J trimming: 1 base; junction bases outside the gene matches: 3. CDR3 in DNA: TGTGCCAGCAGCCCCCTAGCGGGGTCCTACAATGAGCAGTTCTTC. It is translated as CASSPLAGSYNEQFF.

CDR3 residues: CASSPSGGFYEQYF. The CDR3 DNA reads TGCGCCAGCAGCCCCAGCGGGGGGTTCTACGAGCAGTACTTC. V usage is TRBV4-3 and J usage is TRBJ2-7; 9 bases match TRBD2. Germline V lookup: CDR1 LGHNA, CDR2 YSLEER. The trim removed 4 bases at V and 3 bases at J, leaving 4 bases unmatched. The CDR3 length is 14 residues.

The chain recombines TRBV6-5 with TRBJ1-2, with D tentatively TRBD1 (5 bases). The CDR3 consists of 13 residues. V lost 4 bases to trimming and J lost 1 base, with 7 bases between them. Germline lookup yields CDR1 MNHEY and CDR2 SVGAGI. The CDR3 here is CASSLGVNYGYTF. The CDR3 nucleotides are TGTGCCAGCAGTTTAGGGGTTAACTATGGCTACACCTTC.

This chain joins TRBV10-3 and TRBJ2-7; 7 nucleotides align to TRBD1. Germline V CDR1 and CDR2: ENHRY, SYGVKD. CDR3 length: 14 amino acids. V was pared by 1 base and J by 3 bases, with 3 bases of the junction left unmatched. The chain's CDR3 is CAISELGQIYEQYF. For the CDR3, the DNA is TGTGCCATCAGTGAGTTGGGACAGATCTACGAGCAGTACTTC.

J is TRBJ2-6 and V is TRBV28; 7 nucleotides match TRBD1. The length of the CDR3 is 19 residues. V lost 4 bases, J lost 4 bases, and 16 bases stayed unmatched. Germline CDR1 reads MDHEN; CDR2 reads SYDVKM. The DNA for the CDR3 is TGTGCCAGCAGTTCCTACAATCCGGGACAGTGGCAGGGGGCCAACGTCCTGACTTTC. Translating it yields CASSSYNPGQWQGANVLTF.

On this clone itself: At one of its ends the junction is not consistent with the germline gene, which may arise from a read error. The chain carries TRBV12-3 or TRBV12-4 and TRBJ2-5; 7 bases line up with TRBD1. The CDR3 runs 13 residues. The CDR3 DNA reads as TGTGCAAGCAGCCGGGACAGCCAAGAGACCCAGTACTTC. Its protein is CASSRDSQETQYF.

V and J are TRBV18 and TRBJ2-7, with a tentative D call TRBD2 (5 bases). Trimming left V 5 bases short and J 1 base short, with 12 bases between. The CDR3 extends over 14 amino acids. From germline, CDR1 is KGHSH and CDR2 LQKENI. DNA for the CDR3: TGTGCCAGCTCATTCGGTACGGGATCCTACGAGCAGTACTTC. As protein: CASSFGTGSYEQYF.

The sample holds one count of this clone. The sample has other DNA sequences that encode this CDR3 too. The V gene is TRBV24-1, the J gene TRBJ1-2, with D uncertain. The CDR3 has 14 residues. V was pared by 1 base and J by 4 bases, with 9 bases between. Germline V gene data show CDR1 as KGHDR and CDR2 as SFDVKD. The CDR3 protein is CATSDFGVSYGYTF. The CDR3 DNA reads as TGTGCCACCAGTGATTTCGGGGTAAGCTATGGCTACACCTTC.

This rearrangement joins TRBV7-9 to TRBJ1-1, with D tentatively TRBD1 (6 bases). The V gene's germline CDR1 is SEHNR and CDR2 FQNEAQ (reference sequence). This CDR3 spans 11 amino acids. The CDR3 spells CATGQYTEAFF. CDR3 DNA sequence: TGTGCGACCGGACAGTACACTGAAGCTTTCTTT.

Written as DNA, the CDR3 is TGTGCCAGCAGCATTCACCACAGGGGGACCTATAGCAATCAGCCCCAGCATTTT. This codes for CASSIHHRGTYSNQPQHF. V gene TRBV7-9 combines with J gene TRBJ1-5; 8 nucleotides line up with TRBD1. Germline-derived CDR1 and CDR2 are SEHNR and FQNEAQ (reference sequence). J gave up 0 bases and V 5 bases, and 12 bases lay outside the gene matches. This CDR3 contains 18 residues.